What follows is one TCR beta chain and its context. Its antigen is currently not known. No clone much larger than this one lies a single base away; base qualities are absent. This sample was taken from a study of cytomegalovirus exposure and HLA in healthy donors (dated by TCRdb to 2016 to 2017). With respect to the entire study: According to an earlier analysis of a few hundred of the donors, about 179 million T cells yielded roughly 110 million unique TCR beta sequences and 250 to 350 Gb of sequence data. An early release that covered 500 to 800 HLA-typed donors contained about 300 gigabases of sequencing data and tens of millions of unique TCR sequences. On average, roughly 240,000 unique TCR beta nucleotide sequences were sequenced per donor among 398 genotyped donors of the cohort, with 15% to 20% of those sequences being non-productive. A later genetic analysis used genome-wide SNP genotypes for about 60% of the 666 donors, treating that subset as a discovery cohort. A later analysis re-examined previously published TCR beta repertoires from about 670 donors and added high-resolution HLA genotyping to investigate patterns of TCR occurrence. A handful of DR-DQ haplotypes were handled as single units for association and clustering because linkage in the cohort was strong. An earlier analysis of some 500 of the donors applied high-throughput TCR beta sequencing to assess whether each TCR beta V gene segment acted as functional or pseudogenic. The T cell repertoires of 666 subjects were profiled by immunosequencing and related to cytomegalovirus serostatus. Among the roughly 380 genotyped donors, about 83% belonged to the genetic ancestry cluster associated with self-reported Caucasian donors. The study aimed to test whether signatures of past pathogen exposure could be identified by cataloging public T cell receptors. The later analysis used no new phenotypic data to find candidate immune exposures, relying instead on TCR beta sequences and their occurrence across donors. Donor age, sex, ethnicity and CMV serostatus were compiled together with the repertoire data. The number of typed donors differed by locus: about 629-630 for A, B, C, DRB1 and DQB1; 500 to 550 for DQA1; 606 for DPA1; and approximately 450 for DPB1. Besides the first cohort of 500 to 700 subjects, a separate validation cohort made up of roughly 120 different subjects was used. HLA typing included class I and class II loci at four-digit resolution. To predict cytomegalovirus infection status, the study brought together high-throughput TCR immunosequencing, statistical association of individual TCRs with disease status, and machine learning. All discovery cohort repertoires had been generated on a single sequencing platform. The research as a whole found: Most CMV-associated TCR beta chains appeared to be HLA-restricted in a later analysis, and the HLA associations seemed to be driven largely by CMV exposure. The classifier was reported to diagnose cytomegalovirus status with high specificity and sensitivity in both the original and validation cohorts. A few of the identified cytomegalovirus-associated TCR beta chains were confirmed in vitro to be specific for cytomegalovirus antigens. Compared with the 666-donor mean, donors in an Asian-associated ancestry cluster had fewer N-insertions in productive TCRs, according to a later genetic analysis. In a later analysis, about 16,000 TCR beta sequences were associated with specific HLA alleles at a false discovery rate of 0.05. Strong co-occurrence of HLA alleles, especially DR and DQ, made assigning TCR associations to individual alleles difficult. HLA typing was unavailable for some donors at each locus, so association tests used only the typed subset. Most TCR sequences were seen in very few donors, while some public TCRs were found in many individuals. The study listed 164 TCR beta chains as associated with cytomegalovirus. An earlier analysis of several hundred of the donors showed that most TCR beta V segments appeared in productive rearrangements either about 87% or about 30% of the time, which broadly matched IMGT annotations. It was suggested by the authors that the approach could potentially be generalized to other disease states and immunological phenotypes. Over 15 rarely observed V segments, including chromosome 9 orphons, were excluded from the earlier analysis of just under 600 of the donors because counts were too low. In a later analysis, the rate of TCR association differed among HLA loci, with DRB1 alleles having the most associated TCRs and HLA-C alleles having the fewest. For the cohort, immune exposure information was limited to CMV serostatus. A further reported finding was that TCR beta sequences accurately predicted the HLA-A and HLA-B alleles for most subjects in the first cohort. Several of the top co-occurrence clusters appeared to be linked to parvovirus B19, influenza, CMV and Epstein-Barr virus, according to a later analysis. Linkage disequilibrium might explain the correlated functional status among segregating V segments, but an unknown experimental factor could not be excluded. A cluster of highly shared sequence variants was judged likely to be a technical artifact of the sequencing pipeline. This cohort had only TCR beta chains sequenced, and the lack of alpha or paired-chain data limited which features could be detected. Roughly uniform sequencing depth across donors was assumed in presence/absence analyses, although this assumption may not hold. An association between a missense DCLRE1C variant and V-gene and J-gene trimming of TCR beta chains was found in a later genetic analysis and replicated in an independent cohort. Compared with equally common non-associated chains, HLA-associated TCR beta chains in a later analysis were more clonally expanded and had lower generation probabilities.

Libraries were built with the immunoSEQ multiplex PCR assay. The multiplex PCR relied on a mix of 60 forward primers for TCR Vbeta segments and 13 reverse primers for TCR Jbeta segments. A multiplex PCR assay on genomic DNA amplified the CDR3 region of rearranged TCR beta genes. The Illumina HiSeq System was used to sequence the amplified TCR beta libraries as 87-base-pair reads. The study's processing was this. In a later analysis, about 80 million unique TCR beta chains were counted across the 500 to 850 repertoires, and some 10 million of these chains were shared by at least two donors. To remove PCR and sequencing errors, raw reads were error-corrected and collapsed into unique sequences using a nearest-neighbor algorithm that merged closely related sequences. To assign V, D and J gene segments, CDR3 sequences were aligned to IMGT reference sequences. For a sequence to be retained, a match of at least six nucleotides was required to both a V gene segment and a J gene segment. Rearrangements were called productive when the CDR3 lacked stop codons and stayed in frame with V and J; all others were non-productive. Following IMGT convention, CDR3 was defined as the stretch from the second conserved V-encoded cysteine to the conserved J-encoded phenylalanine. The earlier analysis of approximately 590 of the donors excluded any sequence lacking an unambiguous match to a single V gene segment. An earlier analysis of about 600 of the donors called V segments functional above 56.7% productive rearrangements and segregating when the between-donor standard deviation exceeded 5%. A statistical classification framework was built for diagnosing cytomegalovirus status from the catalog of TCR beta chain sequences. V and J gene assignment, in a later analysis, came from comparing TCR nucleotide sequences with IMGT/GENE-DB human TR gene sequences. Using the TCRdist pipeline, a later analysis assigned CDR3 sequences along with most-parsimonious VDJ recombination scenarios. A later analysis defined each TCR beta chain by its CDR3 amino acid sequence plus V-gene family, and excluded reads lacking a unique V-gene family. In a later analysis, 550 to 650 highly shared, low-generation-probability nucleotide sequences were removed to address suspected cross-contamination and a sequencing artifact. In a later analysis, a clonal expansion index was calculated for each public chain from normalized within-repertoire ranks of inferred template counts. Generation probabilities in a later analysis came from a VDJ recombination model fitted to out-of-frame rearrangements, and those results were checked against IGoR. In a later analysis, hypergeometric tests were used to score TCR-TCR, TCR-HLA and TCR-CMV co-occurrence, with a repertoire-size bias correction applied to TCR pairs. False discovery rates were estimated in a later analysis by permuting HLA or CMV assignments 20 times. A later analysis grouped co-occurring TCRs with DBSCAN, adding TCRdist sequence similarity when clustering within HLA-allele-positive subsets. Repertoires with fewer than 30,000 or more than 120,000 public chains were left out of co-occurrence clustering, as were about 5 repertoires with anomalous nucleotide sharing. The immuneACCESS repertoire file appears here via TCRdb, limited to in-frame rearrangements. These files lack a portion of the clones; in checked studies, under half of the deficit traces to unresolved V genes, and the cause of the others is not known. That table is the source of V, J and clone size, and D and trimming were worked out from the DNA. The sample has under 200,000 clones on record, over 80% of them singletons. In total, the top ten clones hold 1.5% of the sample.

In total, approximately 700 healthy bone marrow donors made up the cohort. All cohort members were sampled while nominally healthy, although unrecorded immune exposures were likely present. The donor was CMV seropositive and belonged to the group of about 290 seropositive cohort members. Every donor gave a peripheral blood sample, and the peripheral blood mononuclear cells from that sample were used for TCR beta sequencing. The Qiagen DNeasy Blood Extraction Kit was used to extract genomic DNA from the blood cell samples. Sequences were obtained from PBMCs. This clonotype originated in a girl aged 5-17 years in good health and CMV-seropositive.

The nucleotides read TGTGCCAGCAGCCCGGACAGGGGGCTGAACATTCAGTACTTC. It translates as CASSPDRGLNIQYF. The chain couples TRBV5-8 to TRBJ2-4; 11 bases in between match TRBD1. The germline V gene specifies SGHTS as CDR1 and YDEGEE as CDR2. The junction shows trimming of 4 bases on V and 7 bases on J, and the gene matches do not reach 4 bases of it. The CDR3 measures 14 amino acids from cysteine to phenylalanine. The DNA shown is the 42-base CDR3, in frame from base 1.